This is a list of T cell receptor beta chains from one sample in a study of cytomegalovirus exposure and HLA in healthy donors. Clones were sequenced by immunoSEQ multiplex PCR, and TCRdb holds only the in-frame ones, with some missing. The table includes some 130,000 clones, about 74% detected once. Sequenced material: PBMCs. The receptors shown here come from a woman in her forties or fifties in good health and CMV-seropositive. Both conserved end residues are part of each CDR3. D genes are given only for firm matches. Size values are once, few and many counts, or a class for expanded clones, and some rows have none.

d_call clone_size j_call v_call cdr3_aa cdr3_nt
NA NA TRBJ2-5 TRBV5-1 CASSLLGQGPETQYF TGCGCCAGCAGCTTGTTAGGTCAGGGTCCAGAGACCCAGTACTTC
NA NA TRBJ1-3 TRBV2 CASSGQPGSSGNTIYF TGTGCCAGCAGTGGCCAACCAGGGTCCTCTGGAAACACCATATATTTT
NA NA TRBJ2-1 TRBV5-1 CASSVSTRYNEQFF TGCGCCAGCAGCGTTAGCACCCGCTACAATGAGCAGTTCTTC
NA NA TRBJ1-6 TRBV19 CASRQDSYNSPLHF TGTGCCAGTCGACAGGACTCCTATAATTCACCCCTCCACTTT
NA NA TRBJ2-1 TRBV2 CASRPVSDEQFF TGTGCCAGCAGGCCGGTCTCCGATGAGCAGTTCTTC
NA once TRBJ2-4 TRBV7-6 CASSLGDSLAKNIQYF TGTGCCAGCAGCTTAGGAGACAGCTTAGCCAAAAACATTCAGTACTTC
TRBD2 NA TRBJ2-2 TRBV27 CASSRIERGPNTGELFF TGTGCCAGCAGTCGGATCGAGCGGGGGCCGAACACCGGGGAGCTGTTTTTT
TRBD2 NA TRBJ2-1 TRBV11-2 CASSLVAGGYNEQFF TGTGCCAGCAGCTTAGTAGCGGGGGGCTACAATGAGCAGTTCTTC
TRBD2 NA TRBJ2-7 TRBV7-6 CASSSRLAGKYEQYF TGTGCCAGCAGCTCGAGACTAGCGGGGAAGTACGAGCAGTACTTC
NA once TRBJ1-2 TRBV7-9 CASSHTGGPGYGYTF TGTGCCAGCAGCCACACGGGGGGGCCCGGGTATGGCTACACCTTC
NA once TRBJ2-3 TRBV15 CATSTAAGGRTDTQYF TGTGCCACCAGTACCGCGGCAGGCGGGCGCACAGATACGCAGTATTTT
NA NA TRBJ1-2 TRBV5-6 CASSLDHRKSYTF TGTGCCAGCAGCTTGGACCACAGGAAAAGCTACACCTTC
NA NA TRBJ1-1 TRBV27 CASNSWGGTEAFF TGTGCCAGCAACTCATGGGGGGGCACTGAAGCTTTCTTT
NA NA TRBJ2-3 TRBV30 CAWSVADRDTQYF TGTGCCTGGAGTGTAGCGGACCGGGATACGCAGTATTTT
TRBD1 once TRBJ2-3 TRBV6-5 CASSRGQGVDTQYF TGTGCCAGCAGTCGAGGACAGGGGGTAGATACGCAGTATTTT
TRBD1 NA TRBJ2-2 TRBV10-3 CAILEDPGQGNIGELFF TGTGCCATCCTGGAAGACCCGGGACAGGGTAATATCGGGGAGCTGTTTTTT
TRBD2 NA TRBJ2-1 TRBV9 CASSPGLAANEQFF TGTGCCAGCAGCCCCGGACTAGCGGCCAATGAGCAGTTCTTC
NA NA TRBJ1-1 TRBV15 CATSRDRGDTEAFF TGTGCCACCAGCAGGGACAGAGGAGACACTGAAGCTTTCTTT
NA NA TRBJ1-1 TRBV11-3 CASSSTGGGTEAFF TGTGCCAGCAGCTCAACGGGGGGTGGCACTGAAGCTTTCTTT
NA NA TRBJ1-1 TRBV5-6 CASSLAVQLNTEAFF TGTGCCAGCAGCTTGGCCGTACAGCTGAACACTGAAGCTTTCTTT
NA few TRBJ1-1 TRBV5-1 CASSSGANTEAFF TGCGCCAGCAGCTCAGGGGCGAACACTGAAGCTTTCTTT
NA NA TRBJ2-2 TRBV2 CASSPMNTGELFF TGTGCCAGCAGCCCTATGAACACCGGGGAGCTGTTTTTT
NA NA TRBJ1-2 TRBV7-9 CASSLAQGIRGYTF TGTGCCAGCAGCTTGGCCCAGGGAATCCGTGGCTACACCTTC
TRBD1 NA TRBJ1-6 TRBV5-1 CASSPVETGKNSPLHF TGCGCCAGCAGCCCGGTGGAGACAGGGAAGAATTCACCCCTCCACTTT
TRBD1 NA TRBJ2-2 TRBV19 CARGQGAAGELFF TGTGCCAGAGGACAGGGAGCGGCCGGGGAGCTGTTTTTT
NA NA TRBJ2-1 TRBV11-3 CASSVRTDYENEQFF TGTGCCAGCAGCGTCCGGACTGATTATGAGAATGAGCAGTTCTTC
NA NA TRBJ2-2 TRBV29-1 CSVAARAANTGELFF TGCAGCGTTGCCGCCAGGGCCGCGAACACCGGGGAGCTGTTTTTT
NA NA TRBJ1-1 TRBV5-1 CASSGSGNTEAFF TGCGCCAGCAGCGGTTCCGGGAACACTGAAGCTTTCTTT
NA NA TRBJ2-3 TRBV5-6 CASSLYGSGSDTQYF TGTGCCAGCAGCTTGTATGGGAGCGGATCAGATACGCAGTATTTT
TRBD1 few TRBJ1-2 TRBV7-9 CASSSRDREGYTF TGTGCCAGCAGCTCCCGGGACAGGGAGGGCTACACCTTC
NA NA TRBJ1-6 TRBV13 CASSEDLGRSPLHF TGTGCCAGCAGCGAAGACTTAGGGAGATCACCCCTCCACTTT
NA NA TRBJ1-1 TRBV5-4 CASSWDGRTNTEAFF TGTGCCAGCAGCTGGGACGGGAGGACGAACACTGAAGCTTTCTTT
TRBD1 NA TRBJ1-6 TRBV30 CAWSRTGYNSPLHF TGTGCCTGGAGTCGGACAGGCTATAATTCACCCCTCCACTTT
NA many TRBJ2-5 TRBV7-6 CASSLGLSQETQYF TGTGCCAGCAGCTTAGGACTGTCCCAAGAGACCCAGTACTTC
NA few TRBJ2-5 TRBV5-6 CASSFQETQYF TGTGCCAGCAGCTTTCAGGAGACCCAGTACTTC
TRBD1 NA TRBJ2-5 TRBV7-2 CASSPRRGTGVRETQYF TGTGCCAGCAGCCCCCGCCGGGGGACAGGGGTCCGGGAGACCCAGTACTTC
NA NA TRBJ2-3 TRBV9 CASSVQGTSTDTQYF TGTGCCAGCAGCGTCCAGGGTACCAGCACAGATACGCAGTATTTT
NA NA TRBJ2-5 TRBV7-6 CASSQGGPQETQYF TGTGCCAGCAGCCAGGGGGGACCACAAGAGACCCAGTACTTC
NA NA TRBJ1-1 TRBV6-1 CATPKRLENTEAFF TGTGCCACCCCTAAGAGGTTAGAGAACACTGAAGCTTTCTTT
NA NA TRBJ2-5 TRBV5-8 CASSPGVRLVTQYF TGTGCCAGCAGCCCGGGGGTCCGATTAGTGACCCAGTACTTC
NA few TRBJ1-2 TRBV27 CASSSHRVPYGYTF TGTGCCAGCAGTTCTCACAGGGTACCCTATGGCTACACCTTC
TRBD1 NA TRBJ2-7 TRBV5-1 CASSVLGQGNYEQYF TGCGCCAGCAGCGTTCTCGGACAGGGGAACTACGAGCAGTACTTC
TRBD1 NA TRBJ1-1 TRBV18 CASSPPGQMNTEAFF TGTGCCAGCTCACCACCGGGACAGATGAACACTGAAGCTTTCTTT
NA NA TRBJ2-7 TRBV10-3 CAISGLQGVNEQYF TGTGCCATCAGTGGCCTCCAGGGCGTAAACGAGCAGTACTTC
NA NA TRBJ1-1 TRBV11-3 CPSSFGSRGNTEAFF TGTCCCAGCAGCTTTGGCTCCAGGGGGAACACTGAAGCTTTCTTT
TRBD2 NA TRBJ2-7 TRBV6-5 CASSRGVLDEQYF TGTGCCAGCAGCCGGGGGGTCTTAGACGAGCAGTACTTC
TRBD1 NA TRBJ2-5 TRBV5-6 CASSSQGRETQYF TGTGCCAGCAGCTCACAGGGGAGAGAGACCCAGTACTTC
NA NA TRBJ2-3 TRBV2 CASSPGSTRDTQYF TGTGCCAGCAGTCCCGGGTCAACAAGGGATACGCAGTATTTT
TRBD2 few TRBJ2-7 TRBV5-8 CASSLLAAYEQYF TGTGCCAGCAGCTTGCTAGCGGCCTACGAGCAGTACTTC
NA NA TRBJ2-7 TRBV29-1 CSVRPGESSYEQYF TGCAGCGTACGTCCGGGGGAGAGCTCCTACGAGCAGTACTTC
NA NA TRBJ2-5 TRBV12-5 CASGLVPGFATQYF TGTGCTAGTGGTTTGGTACCAGGATTCGCGACCCAGTACTTC
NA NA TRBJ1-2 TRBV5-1 CASSLTGQSGGYTF TGCGCCAGCAGCTTAACAGGACAAAGTGGTGGCTACACCTTC
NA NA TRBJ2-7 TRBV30 CAWSPPGFSRGEQYF TGTGCCTGGAGTCCCCCAGGTTTTAGTCGTGGCGAGCAGTACTTC
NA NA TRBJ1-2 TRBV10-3 CAISESTLAPVGYGYTF TGTGCCATCAGTGAGTCGACTCTGGCCCCGGTGGGCTATGGCTACACCTTC
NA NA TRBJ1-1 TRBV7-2 CASSSRGLRDTEAFF TGTGCCAGCAGTTCCAGGGGATTGAGAGACACTGAAGCTTTCTTT